This T cell receptor (beta chain) was identified in a study of tumor-infiltrating lymphocytes in primary liver carcinoma. General study results and limits: Tumor samples exhibited a significantly greater top-250-clone fraction than blood samples (p = 0.039).

Co-extraction of both nucleic acids (RNA and DNA) used about 17-33 mg of unsorted bulk tissue. The patients presented with primary liver carcinoma, which was managed through surgical resection. Among the patients, all had chronic HBV infection and none had been treated. Using a constant-region primer together with ProtoScript II reverse transcriptase, TCR beta cDNA was made from roughly 540 ng of total RNA. A slightly modified ARM-PCR protocol with three nested multiplex PCR rounds produced these TCR beta libraries. PCR rounds one and two used TRBV1-TRBV30 forward primers with a C-beta reverse primer for 10 cycles each. TCRdb used MiXCR to reprocess the multiplex PCR reads, holding one entry per CDR3 protein. The table has some 30,000 distinct CDR3 sequences, 60% to 80% seen once. This CDR3 is 14 amino acids long. In germline, CDR1 is MNHEY, CDR2 SVGAGI. This clonotype has only a few counts. Its antigen remains unidentified. At one boundary the junction diverges from the germline segment, which might be a read error.

The chain has TRBV6-5 and TRBJ1-2; TRBD1 matches 8 bases. The sequenced sample was liver tumor tissue from sampling region 3. This sample's subset: tumor region T3, left-lateral pole. The sequence was obtained from a woman aged 25 to 39 with primary liver carcinoma and hepatitis B virus infection. CDR3 DNA: TGTGCCAGAAGTTATAACGGACAGGGCAGCTGCTACACCTTC. It is translated as CARSYNGQGSCYTF.